This note documents a single T cell receptor (beta chain) sequence. Additional DNA sequences in this sample encode the identical CDR3. The sample belongs to a study of cytomegalovirus exposure and HLA in healthy donors. This CDR3 region has 15 residues. Per the germline V gene, CDR1 is LNHDA and CDR2 is SQIVND (reference sequence). Losses at the gene ends were 4 bases for V and 1 base for J; bases not matched to a gene: 1. Both 60 Vbeta primers and 13 Jbeta primers went into the PCR. TCRdb's copy holds only in-frame clones and misses some; the assay was immunoSEQ multiplex PCR. The ten top clones account for about 6.8%, within a sample of roughly 190,000 clones.

The sequencing input was PBMCs. This receptor was taken from a man aged 25-45 years in good health and CMV-seronegative. This chain joins TRBV19 and TRBJ2-3; TRBD1 matches at 11 bases. CDR3 residues: CASSRTGGGTDTQYF. The CDR3 coding sequence is TGTGCCAGTAGTAGGACAGGGGGCGGCACAGATACGCAGTATTTT.